This paragraph reports one T cell receptor (beta chain). Its antigen is as yet unknown. The data were taken from a study of persistence of HIV-infected CD4 T cells. Cells were stimulated nonspecifically with anti-CD3/anti-CD28 magnetic beads. Responding CD4+ T cells were sorted by upregulation of both CD40 ligand and CD69. The CDR3 consists of 16 residues. From germline, CDR1 is MGHRA and CDR2 YSYEKL. Trimming removed 3 bases from V and 4 bases from J, with 16 bases in between. Sequencing used immunoSEQ version 4 in survey mode. Method: immunoSEQ multiplex PCR; TCRdb's copy keeps in-frame clones and lacks some. The table lists about 43,000 clones, 89% of them singletons.

This chain links TRBV4-1 with TRBJ1-3; D is possibly TRBD1 (6 bases). The source material was CD4+ T cells sorted from PBMCs after approximately 20-hour stimulation, sampled from a patient who received antiretroviral therapy. The sequence was obtained from an adult man with HIV who was CMV-seropositive. The CDR3 here is CASSQEGGVIGNTIYF. The CDR3, as DNA: TGCGCCAGCAGCCAGGAAGGGGGGGTTATCGGAAACACCATATATTTT.